The rows below give T cell receptor beta chains drawn from one sample of a study of OX40 agonist ivuxolimab in advanced cancers. Libraries were prepared by immunoSEQ multiplex PCR; TCRdb keeps only in-frame clonotypes and omits some of them. This sample has about 90,000 clones, with 75% to 90% found just once. This material consisted of CD4+ or CD8+ T cells sorted from blood, taken in a trial of the OX40 agonist ivuxolimab. The receptors derive from an adult with an advanced solid tumor such as melanoma, head and neck, liver or kidney cancer. Both conserved end residues are part of each CDR3. D genes are given only for firm matches. Clone size is shown for a subset of rows, as once, few, many or a class of expanded clone.

cdr3_nt cdr3_aa j_call clone_size d_call v_call
TGTGCCAGCAGCTCGAACACAGATACGCAGTATTTT CASSSNTDTQYF TRBJ2-3 NA NA TRBV7-9
TGCGCCAGCAGCTTGGGACTAGCGGGACGGGGTTCAAGCACAGATACGCAGTATTTT CASSLGLAGRGSSTDTQYF TRBJ2-3 NA TRBD2 TRBV5-1
TGTGCCACCACCGGGAGGGCGGGAGTTTTGTACAATGAGCAGTTCTTC CATTGRAGVLYNEQFF TRBJ2-1 few TRBD2 TRBV19
TGTGCCAGCAGTGGACTAGCGGGATCCAATGAGCAGTTCTTC CASSGLAGSNEQFF TRBJ2-1 NA TRBD2 TRBV6-1
TGTGCCAGCAGTCCGACTAGCGGATACCAAGAGACCCAGTACTTC CASSPTSGYQETQYF TRBJ2-5 NA TRBD2 TRBV28
TGTGCCAGCAGTCCAGGGTTTATGGAGACCCAGTACTTC CASSPGFMETQYF TRBJ2-5 NA NA TRBV2
TGTGCCAGCAGCCAAGAAGGACCTTATAGCAATCAGCCCCAGCATTTT CASSQEGPYSNQPQHF TRBJ1-5 NA NA TRBV4-2
TGTGCCAGCAGTGTCACTAGCGGGAGGATCTACTTC CASSVTSGRIYF TRBJ2-7 once TRBD2 TRBV2
TGTGCCAGCAGCGAGGATTTAGCGGGGAGTGGGGATGAGCAGTTCTTC CASSEDLAGSGDEQFF TRBJ2-1 NA TRBD2 TRBV9
TGTGCCAGCAGTACGGGGTTGGGAGAGCAGTACTTC CASSTGLGEQYF TRBJ2-7 NA NA TRBV28
TGCGCCAGCAGCCAAGATCGAGGGACAGCCACCTACGAGCAGTACTTC CASSQDRGTATYEQYF TRBJ2-7 once TRBD1 TRBV4-1
TGCGCCAGCAGCCAAACACCGAGCTCTGGAAACACCATATATTTT CASSQTPSSGNTIYF TRBJ1-3 once NA TRBV4-1
TGCAGCGTGGATTATACAGGGGACAACACCATATATTTT CSVDYTGDNTIYF TRBJ1-3 NA TRBD1 TRBV29-1
TGTGCGTACACCAACTCCTACAATGAGCAGTTCTTC CAYTNSYNEQFF TRBJ2-1 NA NA TRBV30
TGTGCCAGCAGTTACTCGGCAGGGCGAGAGACCCAGTACTTC CASSYSAGRETQYF TRBJ2-5 NA NA TRBV6-6
TGTGCCAGCAGCCGTGTCGTATCGGATGAAAAACTGTTTTTT CASSRVVSDEKLFF TRBJ1-4 NA NA TRBV27
TGTGCCAGCAGTTACACAGGGGGCAATGAAAAACTGTTTTTT CASSYTGGNEKLFF TRBJ1-4 NA TRBD1 TRBV27
TGTGCCACCGCGGAAGGTTTGGGACAGGGCTACGAGCAGTACTTC CATAEGLGQGYEQYF TRBJ2-7 NA TRBD1 TRBV15
TGTGCCAGCTCACAAAGGGACAGGGACTACGAGCAGTACTTC CASSQRDRDYEQYF TRBJ2-7 NA TRBD1 TRBV18
TGTGCCAGCAGCTTAGACAGGGATCCAGATACGCAGTATTTT CASSLDRDPDTQYF TRBJ2-3 NA NA TRBV13
TGTGCCAGCAGTTACTTGGGCGGCCGAGAGACCCAGTACTTC CASSYLGGRETQYF TRBJ2-5 NA NA TRBV6-6
TGTGCCAGTAGTTCCGGGTACGAGCAGTACTTC CASSSGYEQYF TRBJ2-7 NA NA TRBV19